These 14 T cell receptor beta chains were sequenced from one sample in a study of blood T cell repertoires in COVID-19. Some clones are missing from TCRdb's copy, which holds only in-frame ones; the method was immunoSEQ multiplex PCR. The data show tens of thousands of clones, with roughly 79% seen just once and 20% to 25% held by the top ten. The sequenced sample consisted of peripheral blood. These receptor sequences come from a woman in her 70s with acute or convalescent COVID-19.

The CDR3 DNA sequence: TGTGCCAGCAGCTGGGGGGGACGCACAGATACGCAGTATTTT. Protein product: CASSWGGRTDTQYF. The chain recombines TRBV7-2 with TRBJ2-3; TRBD2 aligns across 7 bases. Germline V lookup: CDR1 SGHTA, CDR2 FQGNSA. This CDR3 spans 14 amino acids. The ends lost 4 bases at V and 1 base at J; junction bases unmatched: 2.

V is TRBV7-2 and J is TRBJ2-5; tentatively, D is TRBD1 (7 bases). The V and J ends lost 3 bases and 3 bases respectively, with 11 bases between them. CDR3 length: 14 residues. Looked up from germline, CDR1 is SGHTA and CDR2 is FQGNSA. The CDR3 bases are TGTGCCAGCAGCTTGGCGGGACAGAAAGAGACCCAGTACTTC. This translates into CASSLAGQKETQYF. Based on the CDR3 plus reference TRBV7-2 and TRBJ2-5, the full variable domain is GAGVSQSPSNKVTEKGKDVELRCDPISGHTALYWYRQSLGQGLEFLIYFQGNSAPDKSGLPSDRFSAERTGGSVSTLTIQRTQQEDSAVYLCASSLAGQKETQYFGPGTRLLVL.

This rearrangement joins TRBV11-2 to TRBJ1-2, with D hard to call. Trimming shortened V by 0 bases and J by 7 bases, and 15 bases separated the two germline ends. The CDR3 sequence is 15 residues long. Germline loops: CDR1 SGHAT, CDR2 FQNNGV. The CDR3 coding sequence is TGTGCCAGCAGCTTAGAGTCAGTTTCCCGGGGTGGCTACACCTTC. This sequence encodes CASSLESVSRGGYTF.

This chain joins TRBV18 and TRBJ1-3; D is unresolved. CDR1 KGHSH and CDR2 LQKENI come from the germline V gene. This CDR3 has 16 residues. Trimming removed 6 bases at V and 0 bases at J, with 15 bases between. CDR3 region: CASSPISPSSGNTIYF. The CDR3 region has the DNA TGTGCCAGCTCGCCTATCTCACCGAGCTCTGGAAACACCATATATTTT.

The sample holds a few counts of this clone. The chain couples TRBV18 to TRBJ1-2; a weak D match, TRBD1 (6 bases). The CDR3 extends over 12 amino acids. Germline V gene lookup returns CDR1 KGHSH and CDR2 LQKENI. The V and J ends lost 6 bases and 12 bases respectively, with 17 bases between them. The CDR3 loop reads CASSPLTGSDTF. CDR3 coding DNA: TGTGCCAGCTCTCCCCTCACAGGGTCTGACACCTTC.

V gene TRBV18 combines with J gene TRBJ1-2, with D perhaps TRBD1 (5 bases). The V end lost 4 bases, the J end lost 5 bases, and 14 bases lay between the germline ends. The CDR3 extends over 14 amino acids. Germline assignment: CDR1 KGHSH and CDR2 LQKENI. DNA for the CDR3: TGTGCCAGCTCACATAGACAGATCGATTATGGCTACACCTTC. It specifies CASSHRQIDYGYTF.

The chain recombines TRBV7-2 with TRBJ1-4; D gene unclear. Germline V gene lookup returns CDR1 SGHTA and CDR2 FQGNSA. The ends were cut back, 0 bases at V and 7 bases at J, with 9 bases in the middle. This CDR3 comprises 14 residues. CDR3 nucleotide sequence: TGTGCCAGCAGCTTAGCCCTACGGGGTGAAAAACTGTTTTTT. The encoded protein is CASSLALRGEKLFF. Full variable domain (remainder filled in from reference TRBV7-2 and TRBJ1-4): GAGVSQSPSNKVTEKGKDVELRCDPISGHTALYWYRQSLGQGLEFLIYFQGNSAPDKSGLPSDRFSAERTGGSVSTLTIQRTQQEDSAVYLCASSLALRGEKLFFGSGTQLSVL.

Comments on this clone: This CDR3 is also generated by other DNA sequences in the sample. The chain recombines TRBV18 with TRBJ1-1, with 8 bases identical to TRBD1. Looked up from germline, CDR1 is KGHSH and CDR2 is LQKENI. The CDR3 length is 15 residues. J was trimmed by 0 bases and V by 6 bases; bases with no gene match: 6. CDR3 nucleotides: TGTGCCAGCTCCCCAGGACAGGGTTTGAACACTGAAGCTTTCTTT. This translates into CASSPGQGLNTEAFF.

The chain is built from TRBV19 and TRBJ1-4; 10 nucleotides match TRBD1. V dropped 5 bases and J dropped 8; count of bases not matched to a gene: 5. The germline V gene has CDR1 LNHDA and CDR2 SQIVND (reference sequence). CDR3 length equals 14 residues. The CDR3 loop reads CASSVDRGKEKLFF. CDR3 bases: TGTGCCAGTAGTGTGGACAGGGGGAAGGAAAAACTGTTTTTT.

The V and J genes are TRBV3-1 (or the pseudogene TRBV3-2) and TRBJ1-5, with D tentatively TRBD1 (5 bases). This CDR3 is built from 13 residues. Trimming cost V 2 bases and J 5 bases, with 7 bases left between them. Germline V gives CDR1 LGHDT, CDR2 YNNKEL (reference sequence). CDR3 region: CASSQLGDQPQHF. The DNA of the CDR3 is TGTGCCAGCAGCCAATTAGGGGATCAGCCCCAGCATTTT.

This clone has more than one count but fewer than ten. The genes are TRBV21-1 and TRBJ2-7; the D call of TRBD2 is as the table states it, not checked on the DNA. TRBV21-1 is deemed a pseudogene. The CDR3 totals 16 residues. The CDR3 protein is CASPPTSGCSSYEQYF. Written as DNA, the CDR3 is TGTGCCAGCCCCCCAACTAGCGGGTGTAGCTCCTACGAGCAGTACTTC.

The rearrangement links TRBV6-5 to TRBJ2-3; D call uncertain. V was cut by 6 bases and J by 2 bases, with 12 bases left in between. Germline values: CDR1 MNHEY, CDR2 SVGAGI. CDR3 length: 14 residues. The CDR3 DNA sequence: TGTGCCAGCAGCCCACAGAGATTCACAGATACGCAGTATTTT. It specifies CASSPQRFTDTQYF.

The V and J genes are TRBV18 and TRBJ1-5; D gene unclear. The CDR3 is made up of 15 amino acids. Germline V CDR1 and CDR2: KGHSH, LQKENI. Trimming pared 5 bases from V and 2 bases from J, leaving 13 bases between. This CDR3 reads CASSEGAGGNQPQHF. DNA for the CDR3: TGTGCCAGCTCAGAGGGCGCGGGCGGCAATCAGCCCCAGCATTTT.

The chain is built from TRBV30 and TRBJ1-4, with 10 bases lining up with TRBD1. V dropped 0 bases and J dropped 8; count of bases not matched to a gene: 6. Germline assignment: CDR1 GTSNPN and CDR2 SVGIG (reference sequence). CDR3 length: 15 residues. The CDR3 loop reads CAWSVLGTGDEKLFF. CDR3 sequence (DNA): TGTGCCTGGAGTGTATTGGGGACAGGGGACGAAAAACTGTTTTTT.